This T cell receptor (beta chain) was profiled in a study of blood T cell repertoires in COVID-19. Study-wide background: Symptom resolution, clearance, or two negative PCRs marked the recovered donors of Cohort 3. Acute and convalescent COVID-19 specimens originated in the United States, Italy and Spain.

There are 14 residues in the CDR3. Per germline, CDR1 KGHSH and CDR2 LQKENI. The ends were cut back, 0 bases at V and 12 bases at J, with 15 bases in the middle. Original handling: Estimation of nucleated cell counts relied on the amplification of reference gene primers. The assay was immunoSEQ multiplex PCR, and TCRdb's table has in-frame clones only and misses some. V and J calls plus clone size are reproduced from that table; the DNA served to infer D and trimming. This sample has over 250,000 clones, with around nine tenths found just once. Clinical history as reported by participants underpinned cohort assignment. This clone was observed a single time.

The receptor comes from a woman aged 55-69 years in a cohort exposed to, infected with or recovered from COVID-19 (not recorded which). The sequencing input was PBMCs or T cells enriched from blood (not recorded which). The V and J genes are TRBV18 and TRBJ1-3, with D perhaps matching TRBD1 (6 bases). The CDR3 sequence: CASSPPTGQGNIYF. In DNA, the CDR3 is TGTGCCAGCTCACCACCGACAGGCCAGGGGAACATATATTTT.